This is a list of T cell receptor beta chains from one sample in a study of CD8+ T cells in alopecia areata. Measured with immunoSEQ multiplex PCR; TCRdb has only the in-frame clones, and not every one. The sample shows some 120,000 clones, 40% to 55% of them seen only once. Sequenced sample: NKG2D-low CD8+ T cells sorted from blood. Receptors were obtained from a human donor with alopecia areata. The CDR3 runs from the conserved cysteine through the conserved F or W.

CDR3: CSVGGDGRSYNEQFF; V: TRBV29-1; J: TRBJ2-1
CDR3: CSVPDAPPYNEQFF; V: TRBV29-1; J: TRBJ2-1
CDR3: CSVEDWADGEVGETQYF; V: TRBV29-1; J: TRBJ2-5
CDR3: CSVVSGGDYGYTF; V: TRBV29-1; J: TRBJ1-2
CDR3: CASWGWTGELFF; V: TRBV7-9; J: TRBJ2-2
CDR3: CASSRDPGPNEQFF; V: TRBV4-2; J: TRBJ2-1
CDR3: CAWDETGNYNEQFF; V: TRBV30; J: TRBJ2-1
CDR3: CASSLLPNQPQHF; V: TRBV11-2; J: TRBJ1-5
CDR3: CSVDSYTDTQYF; V: TRBV29-1; J: TRBJ2-3
CDR3: CSVDSGQGGETQYF; V: TRBV29-1; J: TRBJ2-5
CDR3: CSVGQGEDTQYF; V: TRBV29-1; J: TRBJ2-3
CDR3: CASSTTIQLNTEAFF; V: TRBV7-9; J: TRBJ1-1
CDR3: CSVDFSGTGELFF; V: TRBV29-1; J: TRBJ2-2
CDR3: CASSDGQGAETQYF; V: TRBV7-2; J: TRBJ2-5
CDR3: CASSQRQGINEQFF; V: TRBV4-3; J: TRBJ2-1
CDR3: CASSLTGVDEQYF; V: TRBV6-6; J: TRBJ2-7
CDR3: CASSPGQNEQYF; V: TRBV9; J: TRBJ2-7
CDR3: CSVEDLGEKGFNSPLHF; V: TRBV29-1; J: TRBJ1-6
CDR3: CSVVWGNGTSGLEQYF; V: TRBV29-1; J: TRBJ2-7
CDR3: CASSSRSGRVNSYNEQFF; V: TRBV28; J: TRBJ2-1
CDR3: CASSLPQGMGDTQYF; V: TRBV5-1; J: TRBJ2-3
CDR3: CASNPGAGGPYNEQFF; V: TRBV14; J: TRBJ2-1
CDR3: CASVSDRRKAFF; V: TRBV5-1; J: TRBJ1-1
CDR3: CACDRADTQYF; V: TRBV30; J: TRBJ2-3
CDR3: CASSVVGTGVTEAFF; V: TRBV9; J: TRBJ1-1
CDR3: CASSLLVGYSYEQYF; V: TRBV28; J: TRBJ2-7
CDR3: CASSLGPETMNTEAFF; V: TRBV5-4; J: TRBJ1-1
CDR3: CSVIPGTSLNEQFF; V: TRBV29-1; J: TRBJ2-1
CDR3: CASSQSTYFQYF; V: TRBV23-1; J: TRBJ2-7
CDR3: CATSRDRGKAKNIQYF; V: TRBV15; J: TRBJ2-4